This entry features one T cell receptor (beta chain) sequence. CDR3 length equals 18 residues. Germline V gene lookup returns CDR1 SGHNT and CDR2 YYREEE (reference sequence). Trimming cost V 4 bases and J 0 bases; bases outside gene matches: 16. This specimen belongs to a study of shared T cell receptors in the human thymus. Generated by immunoSEQ multiplex PCR, the TCRdb table keeps only in-frame clones and is missing some. The sample records hundreds of thousands of clones, roughly 90% being singletons. The same data also contributed to another study, on human thymus T cells. That investigation notes: Related research described strongly overlapping thymic repertoires in unrelated people.

Sequencing input: thymocytes. The sequence derives from a boy younger than two with a congenital heart defect. The V and J genes are TRBV5-4 and TRBJ2-7, with 7 bases fitting TRBD2. The CDR3 coding sequence is TGTGCCAGCAGCGCTTCAGGGACGACTAGCCGGAGCTCCTACGAGCAGTACTTC. Protein sequence: CASSASGTTSRSSYEQYF.